One sample yielded the 13 T cell receptor beta chains listed below, sequenced in a study of blood T cells in healthy people across ages. A sample-barcoded 5' primer and a J-beta primer mix were used in a second PCR of roughly 6 to 12 cycles. MiXCR, applied by TCRdb to the 5' RACE reads, yields one record per CDR3 protein. The sample has over a million distinct CDR3 sequences; 40% to 55% are singletons. Sample: blood. These receptors were obtained from a woman aged 60 to 75 in good health.

This clonotype was observed a handful of times. The rearrangement joins TRBV5-1 to TRBJ2-5, with 11 nucleotides matching TRBD2. This CDR3 spans 15 amino acids. In germline, CDR1 is SGHRS, CDR2 YFSETQ. The V and J ends lost 5 bases and 2 bases, in that order; junction bases with no gene match: 5. The CDR3 sequence: CASRGTSGTQETQYF. CDR3 nucleotides: TGCGCCAGCAGAGGGACTAGCGGTACTCAAGAGACCCAGTACTTC.

Only a few counts were recorded for this clonotype. The rearrangement joins TRBV12-3 or TRBV12-4 to TRBJ1-5; perhaps TRBD1 as D (5 bases). This CDR3 is 15 amino acids long. V lost 5 bases to trimming and J lost 4 bases, with 15 bases between them. CDR3 nucleotide sequence: TGTGCCAGCAGTGAAGGGACGGGTAGGAATCAGCCCCAGCATTTT. Translated, it gives CASSEGTGRNQPQHF.

The chain recombines TRBV20-1 with TRBJ2-5; TRBD1 aligns across 12 bases. The junction had 6 bases not matched to a gene; V was cut back by 5 bases and J by 5 bases. Per germline, CDR1 DFQATT and CDR2 SNEGSKA (reference sequence). The CDR3 sequence is 14 residues long. In DNA, the CDR3 is TGCAGTGCTGGGACAGGGGGCCGGCTGGAGACCCAGTACTTC. It yields the protein CSAGTGGRLETQYF.

This clonotype was observed a few times. The gene calls are TRBV12-3 or TRBV12-4 and TRBJ2-3; 7 positions agree with TRBD2. This CDR3 spans 12 amino acids. The V gene end was trimmed by 4 bases and the J gene end by 9 bases; junction bases not matched to a gene: 4. The CDR3 protein is CASSSLAITQYF. The CDR3 DNA follows: TGTGCCAGCAGTTCACTAGCGATAACGCAGTATTTT.

This chain joins TRBV29-1 and TRBJ2-7; TRBD2 is a possible D gene (6 bases). CDR1 and CDR2 (germline): SQVTM, ANQGSEA. The CDR3 is made up of 15 amino acids. Between the trimmed V and J ends, which lost 7 bases and 7 bases, there was a span of 26 bases. The CDR3 reads CSGELAGPSYNEQYF. The CDR3, as DNA: TGCAGCGGTGAGCTGGCGGGACCCTCCTACAATGAGCAGTACTTC.

A few counts support this clonotype. The chain couples TRBV6-5 to TRBJ1-6; 7 positions match TRBD1. Germline CDR1 and CDR2: MNHEY and SVGAGI. CDR3 length: 14 residues. The V segment lost 5 bases and the J segment 9 bases; nucleotides outside the gene matches: 7. The CDR3 sequence is CASSQGQEASPLHF. CDR3 sequence (DNA): TGTGCCAGCAGTCAAGGACAGGAAGCTTCACCCCTCCACTTT.

In nucleotides, the CDR3 is TGTGCCAGCAGTTCCAAGGGGCAGTACTTC. It yields the protein CASSSKGQYF. The V gene is TRBV28, the J gene TRBJ2-5; D may be TRBD1 (5 bases). Trimming removed 4 bases at V and 11 bases at J, with 8 bases between. Germline V CDR1 and CDR2: MDHEN, SYDVKM. This CDR3 has 10 residues.

Note on this clonotype: This may arise from a read error, as a much more abundant clone is one base away. The chain combines TRBV28 with TRBJ2-4; no firm D call. Trimming cost V 5 bases and J 0 bases, with 11 bases left between them. Per germline, CDR1 MDHEN and CDR2 SYDVKM. The CDR3 spans 15 residues. The CDR3 nucleotides read TGTGCCAGCAGTCGATGCCCCCTAGCCAAAAACATTCAGTACTTC. Amino acid sequence: CASSRCPLAKNIQYF.

In its sample, this clonotype was seen a few times. This chain links TRBV29-1 with TRBJ2-5, with 10 bases aligning to TRBD2. The end of the DNA fits TRBJ2-7 better, so the J call may be wrong. The germline V gene encodes CDR1 SQVTM and CDR2 ANQGSEA. The CDR3 spans 12 residues. The CDR3 loop is CSVRTSGYEQYF. CDR3 bases: TGCAGCGTCCGGACTAGCGGCTACGAGCAGTACTTC.

As DNA, the CDR3 is TGTGCCACCAGGGGACAGGGATCCTACGAGCAGTACTTC. Encoded protein: CATRGQGSYEQYF. The rearrangement links TRBV15 to TRBJ2-7; 9 bases line up with TRBD1. This CDR3 comprises 13 residues. CDR1 LNHNV and CDR2 YYDKDF come from the germline V gene (reference sequence). Unmatched junction bases numbered 1, after V lost 6 bases and J lost 1 base. Complete variable domain (other parts from reference TRBV15 and TRBJ2-7): DAMVIQNPRYQVTQFGKPVTLSCSQTLNHNVMYWYQQKSSQAPKLLFHYYDKDFNNEADTPDNFQSRRPNTSFCFLDIRSPGLGDTAMYLCATRGQGSYEQYFGPGTRLTVT.

As DNA, the CDR3 is TGTGCCAGCAGCCAATGGGAGTATGGGGCCAACGTCCTGACTTTC. It yields the protein CASSQWEYGANVLTF. The rearrangement links TRBV14 to TRBJ2-6, with a possible D match to TRBD2 (5 bases). Germline V gene sequence: CDR1 SGHDN, CDR2 FVKESK. Deletions cut 2 bases from V and 3 bases from J, with 8 bases between. This CDR3 is 15 amino acids long.

V is TRBV29-1 and J is TRBJ2-1, with TRBD1 matching over 9 bases. The CDR3 is 15 amino acids. Germline loops: CDR1 SQVTM, CDR2 ANQGSEA. Unmatched junction bases numbered 11, after V lost 4 bases and J lost 7 bases. The CDR3 loop is CSVVNRDREVNEQFF. The CDR3 nucleotides read TGCAGCGTTGTAAACCGGGACAGGGAGGTTAATGAGCAGTTCTTC.

The chain employs TRBV20-1 and TRBJ2-7; D might be TRBD1 (5 bases). There are 12 residues in the CDR3. Germline CDR1 DFQATT, CDR2 SNEGSKA (reference sequence). The V end lost 5 bases, the J end lost 5 bases, and 13 bases lay between the germline ends. The CDR3 protein is CSAGVRVHEQYF. Here the CDR3 DNA reads TGCAGTGCTGGGGTCAGGGTCCACGAGCAGTACTTC.